Presented here are 5 T cell receptor beta chains from one specimen sequenced in a study of Ad26.COV2.S vaccination and SARS-CoV-2 variants. Stated treatment: about 20 received Ad26.COV2.S at low or high dose, single or two shots; 5 received placebo; per-sample allocation not given. All samples were drawn on day 63, counting from the first vaccine or placebo injection. Assay used: immunoSEQ multiplex PCR; TCRdb lists only in-frame clones, some missing. Found here are roughly 420,000 clones, roughly 87% of them singletons; the top ten hold approximately 2.5%. This material consisted of peripheral blood, taken in a trial of Ad26.COV2.S vaccine versus placebo. Source of these receptors: a person aged 18-65 years who received the Ad26.COV2.S COVID-19 vaccine or a placebo.

CDR3 in amino acids: CATGTSSTSEQYV. The CDR3 DNA reads as TGTGCCACCGGGACTAGTTCGACATCCGAGCAGTACGTC. This sequence joins TRBV10-3 and TRBJ2-7, with 8 bases identical to TRBD2. V trimming: 10 bases; J trimming: 6 bases; junction bases outside the gene matches: 11. The V gene's germline CDR1 is ENHRY and CDR2 SYGVKD. This CDR3 comprises 13 residues.

The CDR3 sequence is CSARGPEAFF. The CDR3 DNA sequence: TGCAGTGCTAGGGGGCCTGAAGCTTTCTTT. The chain is built from TRBV20-1 and TRBJ1-1; a possible D gene is TRBD1 (5 bases). In germline, CDR1 is DFQATT, CDR2 SNEGSKA (reference sequence). The CDR3 length is 10 residues. Between the trimmed V and J ends, which lost 3 bases and 6 bases, there was a span of 5 bases.

V is TRBV5-4 and J is TRBJ2-2, with 8 positions matching TRBD1. The CDR3 totals 15 residues. Germline V gene lookup returns CDR1 SGHNT and CDR2 YYREEE (reference sequence). The junction had 6 bases not matched to a gene; V was cut back by 4 bases and J by 4 bases. DNA for the CDR3: TGTGCCAGCAGCCCACCAGGGGGCGTCACCGGGGAGCTGTTTTTT. It specifies CASSPPGGVTGELFF.

The V gene is TRBV7-9, the J gene TRBJ2-5, with D possibly being TRBD2 (5 bases). V shed 4 bases and J shed 1 base, with 16 bases lying between them. This CDR3 region has 16 residues. The germline V gene encodes CDR1 SEHNR and CDR2 FQNEAQ (reference sequence). The CDR3 sequence is CASSSPMKAVQETQYF. CDR3 DNA sequence: TGTGCCAGCAGCTCCCCAATGAAAGCGGTCCAAGAGACCCAGTACTTC.

This chain uses TRBV29-1 with TRBJ1-1; D gene ambiguous. CDR3 length: 14 amino acids. Germline V CDR1 and CDR2: SQVTM, ANQGSEA. With 2 bases removed from V and 1 base from J, the gap between germline ends came to 11 bases. CDR3 in DNA: TGCAGCGTTGAACGTAGGCTATCGAACACTGAAGCTTTCTTT. It specifies CSVERRLSNTEAFF.